The sequence of this T cell receptor beta chain was determined in a study of patients and donors after allogeneic stem cell transplantation. The CDR3 is made up of 15 amino acids. CDR1 is MDHEN and CDR2 is SYDVKM in the germline V gene. V shed 5 bases and J shed 6 bases, with 18 bases lying between them. TCRdb re-called the RT-PCR reads with MiXCR, one entry per CDR3 protein. This sample has 800,000 to 1,000,000 distinct CDR3 sequences; approximately 19% occur once, and the top ten carry around 6%. Material for sequencing was blood, either unsorted or a sorted T cell fraction (not recorded which). This TCR came from a human donor who was either an allogeneic HSCT recipient or a stem cell or donor lymphocyte infusion donor (not recorded which). It is not recorded whose cells these are; they may come from a transplant donor. This chain joins TRBV28 and TRBJ2-3; the D gene is possibly TRBD1 (5 bases). CDR3 loop: CASSSVRGLGDTQYF. The CDR3 bases are TGTGCCAGCAGTAGTGTAAGGGGCCTTGGGGATACGCAGTATTTT.